This TCR beta chain comes out of a study of T cell responses to AZD1222 COVID-19 vaccine. General study findings and limits: White British people made up most donors, females outnumbered males, and clonal diversity was possibly underestimated. Reports indicate that nearly half of spike-specific TCRs are directed at unmutated variant regions.

With respect to this clone: Antigen specificity is unknown.

The assay was immunoSEQ multiplex PCR, and TCRdb's table has in-frame clones only and misses some. The profile shows about 26,000 clones, 80% to 90% of them singletons. Pooling was applied to second doses at about 4 or about 12 weeks. V shed 5 bases, J shed 2 bases, and the junction held 4 bases outside the gene matches. CDR3 length: 14 residues. Germline V lookup: CDR1 SGHTA, CDR2 FQGNSA. This specimen was peripheral blood, taken 28 days after the second AZD1222 dose. This receptor was taken from an adult who received the AZD1222 COVID-19 vaccine. The V gene is TRBV7-2, the J gene TRBJ2-3; 7 nucleotides match TRBD2. The CDR3 protein is CASSQTSFTDTQYF. The DNA of the CDR3 is TGTGCCAGCAGCCAGACTAGCTTCACAGATACGCAGTATTTT.